This T cell receptor (beta chain) was recovered during a study of shared clonotypes between healthy human individuals. Study overall: Three plates were used per donor for CD4 naive, three for CD4 memory, two for CD8 naive and one for CD8 memory.

Notes on the study in general: Naive subsets generally had larger estimated richness than memory subsets.

Trimming stripped 3 bases from V and 1 base from J, with 7 bases between. There are 14 residues in the CDR3. Turning to this clone: Its specificity is not known.

Using roughly 180 ng DNA, 25,000 to 35,000 T cell genomes, the sorted-subset replicate PCRs were run. Some clones are missing from TCRdb's copy, which holds only in-frame ones; the method was immunoSEQ multiplex PCR. The repertoire holds about 1,500,000 clones, with roughly 97% as singletons. Donors comprised healthy HIV-negative adults lacking recent acute infections or vaccinations. J is TRBJ1-5 and V is TRBV23-1; D is unclear. TRBV23-1 is an ORF, with its function uncertain. This TCR was recovered from a man younger than 45 in good health. Sequencing used naive CD4+ T cells sorted from blood. Subset specified: CD45RA+ positively selected. In DNA form, the CDR3 reads TGCGCCAGCAGTCATGGAGGCAGCAATCAGCCCCAGCATTTT. It yields the protein CASSHGGSNQPQHF.